This T cell receptor (beta chain) was obtained from a study of PD-L1 blockade in urothelial cancer. Study overall: Analyzed time points were 3 weeks (second dose) and 6 weeks after therapy began. Blood samples had a median of 141,255 T cells, roughly 83,000 unique TCRs, and clonality 0.080.

Time point in this sample: peripheral blood 6 weeks after treatment start. Patients' urothelial carcinoma was locally advanced or metastatic. Pretreatment sampling and on-treatment sampling together yielded between 1 and 8 samples for each patient. Assay used: immunoSEQ multiplex PCR; TCRdb lists only in-frame clones, some missing. The table includes 15,000 to 20,000 clones, over 75% detected once. This CDR3 contains 16 residues. V was pared by 4 bases and J by 7 bases, with 8 bases of the junction left unmatched. Germline V lookup: CDR1 SNHLY, CDR2 FYNNEI. The TCR sequence derives from a man between 45 and 60 years old with urothelial cancer. The chain combines TRBV2 with TRBJ2-1; TRBD2 aligns across 12 bases. Source: PBMCs, taken around atezolizumab (anti-PD-L1) treatment. CDR3 residues: CASSALAGGGRNEQFF. CDR3 coding DNA: TGTGCCAGCAGTGCGCTAGCGGGGGGGGGCCGGAATGAGCAGTTCTTC.